This is a list of T cell receptor beta chains from one sample in a study of blood T cell repertoires in COVID-19. The protocol was immunoSEQ multiplex PCR, while the TCRdb copy is restricted to in-frame clones and leaves out a portion. The sample includes roughly 22,000 clones, roughly 77% of them seen just once. The source material was peripheral blood. The receptors were sampled from a woman between 70 and 85 years old with COVID-19, enrolled during active disease. Each CDR3 is given with its conserved first and last residue. A D gene is named only where the DNA matches it firmly. The size of a clone is reported for some rows only, either as once, few or many, or as a class for expanded clones.

J gene: TRBJ1-6; clone size: few; D gene: NA; V gene: TRBV19; CDR3 DNA: TGTGCCAGCTCGGTAGGAGGACTACCTCGAAATTCACCCCTCCACTTT; CDR3 protein: CASSVGGLPRNSPLHF
J gene: TRBJ1-4; clone size: NA; D gene: NA; V gene: TRBV19; CDR3 DNA: TGTGCCAGCCGGGGGAGGTTTGCAACTAATGAAAAACTGTTTTTT; CDR3 protein: CASRGRFATNEKLFF
J gene: TRBJ1-1; clone size: NA; D gene: NA; V gene: TRBV5-6; CDR3 DNA: TGTGCCAGCAGCTTGTACAGGAACACTGAAGCTTTCTTT; CDR3 protein: CASSLYRNTEAFF
J gene: TRBJ2-3; clone size: NA; D gene: NA; V gene: TRBV4-3; CDR3 DNA: TGCGCCAGCAGCCAAGCCTCTAGCCCCCTGTCGGGTACGCAGTATTTT; CDR3 protein: CASSQASSPLSGTQYF
J gene: TRBJ2-1; clone size: NA; D gene: TRBD2; V gene: TRBV7-9; CDR3 DNA: TGTGCCAGCAGCTTCCTAGCGGACTCCTACAATGAGCAGTTCTTC; CDR3 protein: CASSFLADSYNEQFF
J gene: TRBJ1-2; clone size: NA; D gene: NA; V gene: TRBV6-5; CDR3 DNA: TGTGCCAGCATTTACGAGGGAAACGACTATGGCTACACCTTC; CDR3 protein: CASIYEGNDYGYTF
J gene: TRBJ1-1; clone size: NA; D gene: NA; V gene: TRBV19; CDR3 DNA: TGTGCCAGTAGTTCAGGACTGGAAGCTTTCTTT; CDR3 protein: CASSSGLEAFF
J gene: TRBJ1-2; clone size: once; D gene: NA; V gene: TRBV6-2/TRBV6-3; CDR3 DNA: TGTGCCAGCAGTTGGCTATCTCGGGAGGGCTACACCTTC; CDR3 protein: CASSWLSREGYTF
J gene: TRBJ1-1; clone size: few; D gene: TRBD1; V gene: TRBV5-1; CDR3 DNA: TGCGCCAGCAGCTTGGGGACAGGCATGAACACTGAAGCTTTCTTT; CDR3 protein: CASSLGTGMNTEAFF
J gene: TRBJ1-4; clone size: NA; D gene: TRBD1; V gene: TRBV2; CDR3 DNA: TGTGCCAGCAGTCGACAGGGGCCCGAAAAACTGTTTTTT; CDR3 protein: CASSRQGPEKLFF
J gene: TRBJ2-5; clone size: NA; D gene: NA; V gene: TRBV20-1; CDR3 DNA: TGCAGTGCTAGTCCCGGGACTTTTGCGGAGACCCAGTACTTC; CDR3 protein: CSASPGTFAETQYF
J gene: TRBJ2-3; clone size: once; D gene: TRBD2; V gene: TRBV5-4; CDR3 DNA: TGTGCCAGCAGCTCAGCACGGACTAGGGGCACAGATACGCAGTATTTT; CDR3 protein: CASSSARTRGTDTQYF
J gene: TRBJ2-2; clone size: NA; D gene: NA; V gene: TRBV11-1; CDR3 DNA: TGTGCCAGCAGCTTAGCGAGCATAACCGGGGAGCTGTTTTTT; CDR3 protein: CASSLASITGELFF
J gene: TRBJ1-1; clone size: NA; D gene: NA; V gene: TRBV19; CDR3 DNA: TGTGCCAGTAGTGCACAGATACGAATGAACACTGAAGCTTTCTTT; CDR3 protein: CASSAQIRMNTEAFF
J gene: TRBJ2-1; clone size: NA; D gene: TRBD1; V gene: TRBV24-1; CDR3 DNA: TGTGCCACCAGTGACCCAATCGGGGACAGGGGGGGCAATGAGCAGTTCTTC; CDR3 protein: CATSDPIGDRGGNEQFF
J gene: TRBJ1-2; clone size: once; D gene: NA; V gene: TRBV3-1/TRBV3-2; CDR3 DNA: TGTGCCAGCAGCCCCCCGGGACTCTTCATTGGCTACACCTTC; CDR3 protein: CASSPPGLFIGYTF
J gene: TRBJ1-4; clone size: NA; D gene: NA; V gene: TRBV7-2; CDR3 DNA: TGTGCCAGCAGCTCAGGGACCGGGGGTGAAAAACTGTTTTTT; CDR3 protein: CASSSGTGGEKLFF
J gene: TRBJ1-1; clone size: NA; D gene: NA; V gene: TRBV5-4; CDR3 DNA: TGTGCCAGCAGCAAACAGGGATGGTACAACACTGAAGCTTTCTTT; CDR3 protein: CASSKQGWYNTEAFF
J gene: TRBJ2-5; clone size: NA; D gene: TRBD1; V gene: TRBV19; CDR3 DNA: TGTGCCAGTAGGGCGACAGGGGGGGGGACCCAGTACTTC; CDR3 protein: CASRATGGGTQYF
J gene: TRBJ2-3; clone size: NA; D gene: NA; V gene: TRBV7-3; CDR3 DNA: TGTGCCAGCAGTTCTAGCACAGATACGCAGTATTTT; CDR3 protein: CASSSSTDTQYF
J gene: TRBJ1-2; clone size: NA; D gene: NA; V gene: TRBV6-5; CDR3 DNA: TGTGCCAGCAGTTACTCGATAAAGGAGGGTGGCTACACCTTC; CDR3 protein: CASSYSIKEGGYTF
J gene: TRBJ2-7; clone size: NA; D gene: NA; V gene: TRBV5-1; CDR3 DNA: TGCGCCAGCCGAGCATTGGACAGCTACGAGCAGTACTTC; CDR3 protein: CASRALDSYEQYF
J gene: TRBJ1-5; clone size: NA; D gene: TRBD1; V gene: TRBV28; CDR3 DNA: TGTGCCAGCAGAACCCCAGGGGGGAATCAGCCCCAGCATTTT; CDR3 protein: CASRTPGGNQPQHF
J gene: TRBJ2-1; clone size: NA; D gene: TRBD1; V gene: TRBV19; CDR3 DNA: TGTGCCAGTAGTATTGACAGGGTCAATGAGCAGTTCTTC; CDR3 protein: CASSIDRVNEQFF